Detailed here is one TCR beta chain. This sample was included in a study of blood T cell repertoires in COVID-19. Overall study: Acute and convalescent COVID-19 samples came from the United States, Italy and Spain.

This CDR3 is built from 14 residues. V gave up 6 bases and J gave up 6 bases, with 15 bases separating them. Germline values: CDR1 LNHDA, CDR2 SQIVND (reference sequence). The authors' processing: From reference gene primer amplification, estimates of nucleated cell counts were derived. Generated by immunoSEQ multiplex PCR, the TCRdb table keeps only in-frame clones and is missing some. That table supplies the V and J calls and clone size; D and trimming were determined from the DNA. This table holds hundreds of thousands of clones, about four fifths found once. Sample: peripheral blood. This receptor was taken from a man aged 80 or over with acute or convalescent COVID-19. The chain carries TRBV19 and TRBJ2-1, with a possible D match to TRBD1 (8 bases). The CDR3 region is CASRDREGINEQFF. Here the CDR3 DNA reads TGTGCCAGTAGGGACAGGGAGGGGATCAATGAGCAGTTCTTC.